The 8 T cell receptor beta chains in this list originate from one sample, sequenced in a study of Graves' ophthalmopathy and Graves' hyperthyroidism. The study amplified TCR beta CDR3 regions using RNA transcripts. First-round RT-PCR used HTBI primers; second-round multiplex PCR followed. TCRdb re-called the multiplex PCR reads through MiXCR, storing one row per CDR3 protein. Of under 400,000 distinct CDR3 sequences in the sample, 15% to 20% are singletons; the top ten hold around 12%. Input material: peripheral blood. These receptors all come from an adult man with Graves' ophthalmopathy.

This clonotype was recorded at least ten times. The rearrangement links TRBV28 to TRBJ2-2; 7 bases line up with TRBD1. CDR3 size: 15 residues. From germline, CDR1 is MDHEN and CDR2 SYDVKM. Trimming cost V 5 bases and J 3 bases; bases outside gene matches: 6. The DNA of the CDR3 is TGTGCCAGCAGTCGCCGTGACAGGGACACCGGGGAGCTGTTTTTT. Encoded protein: CASSRRDRDTGELFF.

V usage is TRBV7-8 and J usage is TRBJ2-7; D not certain. The CDR3 spans 15 residues. The germline V gene has CDR1 SGHVS and CDR2 FQNEAQ. Trimming removed 5 bases from V and 0 bases from J, with 14 bases in between. CDR3 sequence: CASSTFTRSSYEQYF. CDR3 coding DNA: TGTGCCAGCAGCACATTCACCAGATCCTCCTACGAGCAGTACTTC.

This clonotype was seen repeatedly, ten times or more. The chain joins TRBV30 to TRBJ2-7; D perhaps matches TRBD2 (5 bases). Between the trimmed V and J ends, which lost 5 bases and 0 bases, there was a span of 14 bases. Germline CDR1 and CDR2: GTSNPN and SVGIG (reference sequence). The CDR3 has 14 residues. CDR3 sequence reads: CAWGQGLASYEQYF. The CDR3 DNA is TGTGCCTGGGGCCAAGGACTGGCCTCCTACGAGCAGTACTTC.

This clonotype was observed at least ten times. This sequence joins TRBV6-1 and TRBJ1-6; D might be TRBD1 (6 bases). V was cut by 5 bases and J by 9 bases, with 11 bases left in between. Per the germline V gene, CDR1 is MNHNS and CDR2 is SASEGT. This CDR3 region has 13 residues. CDR3 sequence reads: CASSFGGGSPLHF. In DNA form, the CDR3 reads TGTGCCAGCAGTTTTGGGGGCGGTTCACCCCTCCACTTT.

V is TRBV28 and J is TRBJ2-7, with 8 bases matching TRBD1. The CDR3 is 14 residues long. V gave up 10 bases and J gave up 2 bases; unmatched junction bases: 10. The germline V gene has CDR1 MDHEN and CDR2 SYDVKM. CDR3 region: CATMSTGAPYEQYF. The CDR3 nucleotides are TGTGCCACCATGTCGACAGGGGCCCCCTACGAGCAGTACTTC.

Remarks on this clonotype: A much larger clone lies a single base off, so this may be a read error. This rearrangement joins TRBV5-6 to TRBJ1-5, with D possibly matching TRBD1 (6 bases). The CDR3 has 14 residues. Per the germline V gene, CDR1 is SGHDT and CDR2 is YYEEEE. V was trimmed by 4 bases and J by 3 bases, leaving 11 bases between them. CDR3 amino acids: CASSGRTVNQPQHF. The CDR3 nucleotides are TGTGCCAGCAGCGGTCGGACAGTCAATCAGCCCCAGCATTTT.

This clonotype was found a few times. The CDR3 nucleotides read TGCAGTGCTTCAGGTCAGGCAGGGGGCGAGTCTGGCTACACCTTC. It yields the protein CSASGQAGGESGYTF. The chain recombines TRBV20-1 with TRBJ1-2; the match to TRBD1 covers 8 bases. The trim removed 5 bases at V and 7 bases at J, leaving 15 bases unmatched. Germline V gene lookup returns CDR1 DFQATT and CDR2 SNEGSKA (reference sequence). The CDR3 has 15 amino acids.

This clonotype was counted ten times or more. The V gene is TRBV6-1, the J gene TRBJ2-2; 7 bases fit TRBD1. Germline V gives CDR1 MNHNS, CDR2 SASEGT. V lost 7 bases, J lost 3 bases, and 8 bases stayed unmatched. The CDR3 totals 15 residues. CDR3 bases: TGTGCCAGCACCCCGAGGGACAGTGACACCGGGGAGCTGTTTTTT. It codes for CASTPRDSDTGELFF.